Listed here is a single T cell receptor beta chain. Only one count was recorded for this clone. What this receptor recognizes is not known. Base qualities were left out, and no much larger clone turns up one base away. The sample comes from a study of cytomegalovirus exposure and HLA in healthy donors (dated by TCRdb to the late 2010s). With respect to the entire study: According to an earlier analysis of 587 of the donors, some 170 million T cells yielded 117 million unique TCR beta sequences and more than 250 Gb of sequence data. An early release covering 500 to 750 HLA-typed donors comprised approximately 300 gigabases of sequencing data and approximately 80 million unique TCR sequences. Among 300 to 500 genotyped donors of the cohort, an average of approximately 200,000 unique TCR beta nucleotide sequences was sequenced per donor, of which about 19% were non-productive. In an earlier analysis of around 540 of the donors, high-throughput TCR beta sequencing was used to judge whether each TCR beta V gene segment behaved as functional or pseudogenic. Roughly 5 DR-DQ haplotypes were treated as single units for association and clustering because of strong linkage in the cohort. High-throughput TCR immunosequencing, statistical association of individual TCRs with disease status, and machine learning were combined to predict cytomegalovirus infection status. Rather than using new phenotypic data, the later analysis identified candidate immune exposures from TCR beta sequences and from how often those sequences occurred across donors. Typing coverage varied by locus: 629-630 donors for A, B, C, DRB1 and DQB1; around 560 for DQA1; about 570 for DPA1; more than 450 for DPB1. The study aimed to test whether cataloging public T cell receptors could reveal signatures of past pathogen exposure. A later analysis re-analyzed previously published TCR beta repertoires from roughly 630 donors and added high-resolution HLA genotyping to study TCR occurrence patterns. Donor age, sex, ethnicity and CMV serostatus were compiled together with the repertoire data. Every discovery cohort repertoire had been produced on one sequencing platform. A separate validation cohort of approximately 120 different subjects was used in addition to the roughly 700-subject first cohort. Of the roughly 400 genotyped donors, around 81% fell in the genetic ancestry cluster associated with self-reported Caucasian donors. Both class I and class II loci were covered by HLA typing, at four-digit resolution. The T cell repertoires of some 700 subjects were profiled by immunosequencing and related to cytomegalovirus serostatus. In a later genetic analysis, genome-wide SNP genotypes for about 55% of the roughly 700 donors were used, and that subset was treated as a discovery cohort.

In total, approximately 690 healthy bone marrow donors made up the cohort. At the time of sampling, all cohort members were nominally healthy, though unrecorded immune exposures were likely present. The donor tested CMV seropositive, placing the donor among the approximately 290 seropositive members of the cohort. A peripheral blood sample was provided by each donor, and peripheral blood mononuclear cells were used for TCR beta sequencing. Genomic DNA extraction from the blood cell samples was performed with the Qiagen DNeasy Blood Extraction Kit. Overall study outcomes, separate from this receptor: Most TCR sequences were observed very rarely across donors, whereas some public TCRs were present in many individuals. A later analysis found that most CMV-associated TCR beta chains appeared HLA-restricted, with HLA associations seemingly driven largely by CMV exposure. Roughly uniform sequencing depth across donors was assumed in presence/absence analyses, although this assumption may not hold. A few of the identified cytomegalovirus-associated TCR beta chains were confirmed in vitro to be specific for cytomegalovirus antigens. An earlier analysis of 587 of the donors showed that most TCR beta V segments appeared in productive rearrangements either about 90% or about 30% of the time, which broadly matched IMGT annotations. CMV serostatus was the only immune exposure information available for the cohort. The study listed 150 to 200 TCR beta chains as associated with cytomegalovirus. At a false discovery rate of 0.05, a later analysis linked 16,951 TCR beta sequences to specific HLA alleles. According to a later genetic analysis, donors in an Asian-associated ancestry cluster had fewer N-insertions in productive TCRs than the roughly 700-donor mean. The 87-base-pair reads could not distinguish some IMGT-functional V segments, including TRBV6-2 and TRBV6-3, so those segments were excluded. In a later analysis, HLA-associated TCR beta chains were found to be more clonally expanded and to have lower generation probabilities than equally common non-associated chains. A group of highly shared sequence variants was considered likely to be a technical artifact of the sequencing pipeline. HLA typing was unavailable for some donors at each locus, so association tests used only the typed subset. In both the original and validation cohorts, the classifier was reported to diagnose cytomegalovirus status with high specificity and sensitivity. V-gene and J-gene trimming of TCR beta chains was associated with a missense DCLRE1C variant in a later genetic analysis, and the association was replicated in an independent cohort. A further reported finding was that TCR beta sequences accurately predicted the HLA-A and HLA-B alleles for most subjects in the first cohort. In a later analysis, several top co-occurrence clusters were reported to appear linked to parvovirus B19, influenza, CMV and Epstein-Barr virus. Correlated functional status among segregating V segments might reflect linkage disequilibrium, but an unknown experimental factor could not be ruled out. According to the authors, the approach could potentially be generalized to other disease states and immunological phenotypes. In a later analysis, the rate of TCR association differed among HLA loci, with DRB1 alleles having the most associated TCRs and HLA-C alleles having the fewest. In this cohort, only TCR beta chains were sequenced, and detectable features were limited by the absence of alpha or paired-chain data. Over 15 rarely observed V segments, including chromosome 9 orphons, were excluded from the earlier analysis of some 590 of the donors because counts were too low. When HLA alleles, especially DR and DQ, strongly co-occurred, TCR associations were difficult to assign to individual alleles.

Taken from cysteine to phenylalanine, the CDR3 has 11 residues. Only the CDR3 part of the read is kept: 33 bases, read in frame from the first base. Clipping removes 8 bases from V and 12 bases from J, with 6 as the unmatched junction base count. The germline V gene gives CDR1 as MNHNS and CDR2 as SASEGT. The library came from the immunoSEQ multiplex PCR assay. A mixture of 60 forward primers for TCR Vbeta segments and 13 reverse primers for TCR Jbeta segments was used in the multiplex PCR. The CDR3 region of rearranged TCR beta genes was amplified from genomic DNA by a multiplex PCR assay. The amplified TCR beta libraries were sequenced on the Illumina HiSeq System as 87-base-pair reads. Per the authors' processing: Across the 670 or so repertoires, a later analysis counted 78 million or so unique TCR beta chains, 9.5 million to 13 million of which were shared by at least two donors. To remove PCR and sequencing errors, raw reads were error-corrected and collapsed into unique sequences using a nearest-neighbor algorithm that merged closely related sequences. To assign V, D and J gene segments, CDR3 sequences were aligned to IMGT reference sequences. For a sequence to be retained, a match of at least six nucleotides was required to both a V gene segment and a J gene segment. A rearrangement counted as productive if the CDR3 had no stop codons and remained in frame with V and J, and every other rearrangement counted as non-productive. CDR3 was defined by IMGT convention, running from the second conserved V-encoded cysteine to the conserved J-encoded phenylalanine. The earlier analysis of about 500 of the donors excluded sequences that lacked an unambiguous match to a single V gene segment. An earlier analysis of 500 to 700 of the donors classified V segments as functional when productive rearrangements were above 56.7% and as segregating when the standard deviation between donors was above 5%. A statistical classification framework was built for diagnosing cytomegalovirus status from the catalog of TCR beta chain sequences. A later analysis assigned V and J genes by comparing TCR nucleotide sequences with IMGT/GENE-DB human TR gene sequences. The TCRdist pipeline was used in a later analysis to assign CDR3 sequences and most-parsimonious VDJ recombination scenarios. In a later analysis, each TCR beta chain was defined by its CDR3 amino acid sequence together with its V-gene family, and reads without a unique V-gene family were excluded. In a later analysis, a few hundred highly shared, low-generation-probability nucleotide sequences were removed to address suspected cross-contamination and a sequencing artifact. A later analysis calculated a clonal expansion index for each public chain from normalized within-repertoire ranks of inferred template counts. In a later analysis, generation probabilities were computed with a VDJ recombination model fitted to out-of-frame rearrangements, and the resulting probabilities were checked against IGoR. Hypergeometric tests were used in a later analysis to score TCR-TCR, TCR-HLA and TCR-CMV co-occurrence, with a repertoire-size bias correction applied to the TCR pairs. False discovery rates were estimated in a later analysis by permuting HLA or CMV assignments 20 times. In a later analysis, co-occurring TCRs were grouped using DBSCAN, with TCRdist sequence similarity added in when clustering inside HLA-allele-positive subsets. Co-occurrence clustering excluded repertoires with fewer than 30,000 or more than 120,000 public chains, plus five with anomalous nucleotide sharing. Held by TCRdb, this immuneACCESS table contains in-frame sequences only and omits some clones. Under half of the omission traces to an unresolved V gene where checked; the cause of the rest is unknown. The DNA gave D and trimming, while V, J and clone size come from that table. The sample records around 100,000 clones, 65% to 75% of which are singletons. The biggest ten clones account for 9.5% to 13% of the sample.

The chain links TRBV6-1 with TRBJ2-1; the junction holds 8 bases that match TRBD2. This receptor was identified in a man aged 40-49 years in good health and CMV-seropositive. Sequenced material: PBMCs. The CDR3 region: CASGSGSGQFF. The nucleotide sequence is TGTGCCAGCGGAAGCGGGAGTGGGCAGTTCTTC.